This T cell receptor (beta chain) was recorded in a study of blood T cell repertoires in COVID-19. Study as a whole: The study drew acute and convalescent COVID-19 samples from the United States, Italy and Spain.

The V and J ends lost 0 bases and 3 bases, in that order; junction bases with no gene match: 2. Germline CDR1 SGHDT, CDR2 YYEEEE. The CDR3 extends over 14 amino acids. Measured with immunoSEQ multiplex PCR; TCRdb has only the in-frame clones, and not every one. The sample shows roughly 170,000 clones, 84% of them seen only once. The sequenced sample consisted of peripheral blood. The rearrangement joins TRBV5-6 to TRBJ2-7; 8 nucleotides agree with TRBD1. This TCR was recovered from a human donor in a cohort sampled during active COVID-19. The CDR3: CASSLGTGFYEQYF. The CDR3 coding sequence is TGTGCCAGCAGCTTGGGGACAGGGTTCTACGAGCAGTACTTC.